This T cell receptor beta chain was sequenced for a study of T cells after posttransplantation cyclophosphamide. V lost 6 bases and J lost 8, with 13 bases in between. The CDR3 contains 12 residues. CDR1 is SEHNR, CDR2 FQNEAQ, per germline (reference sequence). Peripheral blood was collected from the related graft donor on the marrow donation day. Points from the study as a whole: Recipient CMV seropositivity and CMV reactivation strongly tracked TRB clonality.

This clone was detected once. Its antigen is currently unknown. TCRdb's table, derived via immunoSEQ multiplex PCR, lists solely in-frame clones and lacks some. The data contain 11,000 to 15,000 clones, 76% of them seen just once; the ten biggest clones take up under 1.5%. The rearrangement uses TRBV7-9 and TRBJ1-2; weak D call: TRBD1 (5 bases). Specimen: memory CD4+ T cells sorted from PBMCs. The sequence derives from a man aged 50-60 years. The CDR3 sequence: CASRGTSEGYTF. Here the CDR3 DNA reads TGTGCCAGCAGAGGGACTTCGGAAGGCTACACCTTC. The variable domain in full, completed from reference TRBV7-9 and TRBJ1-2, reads DTGVSQNPRHKITKRGQNVTFRCDPISEHNRLYWYRQTLGQGPEFLTYFQNEAQLEKSRLLSDRFSAERPKGSFSTLEIQRTEQGDSAMYLCASRGTSEGYTFGSGTRLTVV.